The 24 T cell receptor beta chains listed next were all sequenced from one sample in a study of T-cell reconstitution after alpha-beta-depleted transplantation in children. Unique molecular identifiers featured in how the TCRbeta library was prepared. TCRdb used MiXCR to reprocess the PCR reads, holding one entry per CDR3 protein. Of tens of thousands of distinct CDR3 sequences in the sample, roughly 13% were seen once. This specimen was PBMCs, mostly from graft donor cells, taken 180 days after TCRalphabeta/CD19-depleted stem cell transplant. These receptors came from a male patient between 2 and 15 years old who had a stem cell transplant for acute lymphoblastic leukemia, so the T cells may come from the graft donor.

J is TRBJ1-6 and V is TRBV7-3; maybe TRBD1 (5 bases). The CDR3 sequence is 14 residues long. Per the germline V gene, CDR1 is SGHTA and CDR2 is FQGTGA. V was clipped by 2 bases and J by 7 bases, with 9 bases between them. The CDR3 protein is CASSLQGVNSPLHF. CDR3 DNA sequence: TGTGCCAGCAGCTTACAAGGGGTAAATTCACCCCTCCACTTT.

This clonotype was found once. The chain uses TRBV3-1 and TRBJ1-2; a weak D match, TRBD1 (5 bases). CDR1 LGHDT and CDR2 YNNKEL come from the germline V gene (reference sequence). The CDR3 is 14 residues long. Trimming took off 3 bases at V and 4 bases at J, with 12 bases between the two ends. The CDR3 here is CASSHSDRFYGYTF. The CDR3 nucleotides are TGTGCCAGCAGCCATTCCGACAGATTCTATGGCTACACCTTC.

V and J are TRBV4-3 and TRBJ2-7; 10 bases agree with TRBD1. The CDR3 covers 15 residues. Germline CDR1 reads LGHNA; CDR2 reads YSLEER. The V gene end was trimmed by 0 bases and the J gene end by 4 bases; junction bases not matched to a gene: 3. The CDR3 sequence: CASSQEGTGAYEQYF. In nucleotides, the CDR3 is TGCGCCAGCAGCCAAGAAGGGACAGGGGCATACGAGCAGTACTTC.

The CDR3 nucleotides read TGTGCCAGCAGTTACCCCGGGACAGGGACCTACGAGCAGTACTTC. Translated, it gives CASSYPGTGTYEQYF. The chain employs TRBV6-5 and TRBJ2-7, with 9 positions matching TRBD1. Per the germline V gene, CDR1 is MNHEY and CDR2 is SVGAGI. This CDR3 contains 15 residues. The V segment lost 2 bases and the J segment 2 bases; nucleotides outside the gene matches: 4.

Of note for this clonotype: No conserved phenylalanine or tryptophan ends this CDR3, so it is likely a read error. It is unclear where the CDR3 begins or ends on the DNA, so no DNA is shown, and the CDR3 is as TCRdb lists it. The V gene is TRBV7-2, the J gene TRBJ2-1; the table's D call, TRBD1, was not checked against the DNA. Germline lookup yields CDR1 SGHTA and CDR2 FQGNSA. The CDR3 is 15 amino acids long, termini counted. The CDR3 is CASSTISGGPGQPST.

In DNA form, the CDR3 reads TGTGCCAGCAGCCACTATCGGCAGGACCTTAACTATGGCTACACCTTC. This translates into CASSHYRQDLNYGYTF. V is TRBV3-1 and J is TRBJ1-2; the D is unclear. This CDR3 has 16 amino acids. Trimming pared 3 bases from V and 1 base from J, leaving 15 bases between. Germline values: CDR1 LGHDT, CDR2 YNNKEL (reference sequence).

This clonotype appeared many times. This chain joins TRBV29-1 and TRBJ1-2, with D maybe TRBD1 (5 bases). Germline V CDR1 and CDR2: SQVTM, ANQGSEA. The CDR3 totals 11 residues. The V end was cut by 8 bases, the J end by 6 bases, with 13 bases between. Here the CDR3 DNA reads TGCAGCCTTGGGGGATCCCATGGCTACACCTTC. Its protein product is CSLGGSHGYTF.

The sample holds a few counts of this clonotype. The rearrangement links TRBV24-1 to TRBJ2-2; the D is unclear. Germline CDR1 KGHDR, CDR2 SFDVKD. The CDR3 runs to 13 residues. V was shortened by 6 bases and J by 1 base, with 5 bases between the two germline ends. This CDR3 reads CATSIGNTGELFF. The CDR3, as DNA: TGTGCCACCAGTATAGGGAACACCGGGGAGCTGTTTTTT.

The gene calls are TRBV5-1 and TRBJ1-2, with D tentatively TRBD1 (5 bases). CDR3 length equals 12 residues. Trimming pared 4 bases from V and 2 bases from J, leaving 6 bases between. The germline CDR1 and CDR2 sequences are SGHRS and YFSETQ. Here the CDR3 reads CASSGGNYGYTF. CDR3 in DNA: TGCGCCAGCAGCGGGGGGAACTATGGCTACACCTTC.

Many counts were recorded for this clonotype. This chain links TRBV6-2 or TRBV6-3 with TRBJ2-1; a possible D gene is TRBD2 (7 bases). Germline V gives CDR1 MNHEY, CDR2 SVGEGT. The ends were cut back, 6 bases at V and 5 bases at J, with 14 bases in the middle. There are 14 residues in the CDR3. The CDR3: CASSAGGPHNEQFF. DNA for the CDR3: TGTGCCAGCAGCGCCGGGGGGCCGCACAATGAGCAGTTCTTC.

This clonotype occurred a few times. The chain has TRBV25-1 and TRBJ1-2; TRBD1 is a possible D gene (5 bases). V was cut by 3 bases and J by 7 bases, with 15 bases left in between. Germline CDR1 reads MGHDK; CDR2 reads SYGVNS. This CDR3 has 14 amino acids. The DNA of the CDR3 is TGTGCCAGCAGTGATCTCAGGGAAGTTAGTGGCTACACCTTC. Its protein is CASSDLREVSGYTF.

The chain recombines TRBV28 with TRBJ1-1; no reliable D call. Germline values: CDR1 MDHEN, CDR2 SYDVKM. The CDR3 contains 13 residues. The V gene lost 5 bases and the J gene lost 7 bases, with 14 bases spanning the gap. CDR3 region: CASSTSPTREAFF. The CDR3 DNA reads as TGTGCCAGCAGTACTAGTCCGACCCGTGAAGCTTTCTTT.

This clonotype was seen a handful of times. This sequence joins TRBV10-3 and TRBJ1-2; no reliable D call. The CDR3 length is 15 residues. The germline CDR1 and CDR2 sequences are ENHRY and SYGVKD. The germline V and J ends were trimmed by 3 bases and 8 bases, with 19 bases remaining between them. The CDR3 is CAISDSQMGAGGYTF. CDR3 in DNA: TGTGCCATCAGTGACTCACAGATGGGAGCCGGGGGCTACACCTTC.

This clonotype was detected only a few times. The J gene is TRBJ2-7, the V gene TRBV5-1, with a tentative D call TRBD1 (5 bases). Trimming took off 1 base at V and 0 bases at J, with 8 bases between the two ends. This CDR3 spans 14 amino acids. CDR1 is SGHRS, CDR2 YFSETQ, per germline. The CDR3 DNA is TGCGCCAGCAGCTTGTCAGGGTTCTCCTACGAGCAGTACTTC. The encoded protein is CASSLSGFSYEQYF. Based on the CDR3 plus reference TRBV5-1 and TRBJ2-7, the full variable domain is KAGVTQTPRYLIKTRGQQVTLSCSPISGHRSVSWYQQTPGQGLQFLFEYFSETQRNKGNFPGRFSGRQFSNSRSEMNVSTLELGDSALYLCASSLSGFSYEQYFGPGTRLTVT.

V and J are TRBV15 and TRBJ2-4; TRBD2 matches at 8 bases. The J segment lost 2 bases and the V segment lost 2 bases, leaving 8 bases of the junction unmatched. The germline V gene has CDR1 LNHNV and CDR2 YYDKDF (reference sequence). The CDR3 has 17 amino acids. The CDR3, as DNA: TGTGCCACCAGCAGACCTGCGGGGGGCCCCCCCAAAAACATTCAGTACTTC. Encoded protein: CATSRPAGGPPKNIQYF.

The CDR3 is CASSPHTGNSYEQYF. Here the CDR3 DNA reads TGTGCCAGCAGTCCCCACACAGGCAACTCCTACGAGCAGTACTTC. The chain is built from TRBV28 and TRBJ2-7; D might be TRBD1 (5 bases). Germline CDR1 reads MDHEN; CDR2 reads SYDVKM. The germline V and J ends were trimmed by 5 bases and 0 bases, with 14 bases remaining between them. The CDR3 has 15 amino acids.

This clonotype was seen a handful of times. One junction end disagrees with the germline gene, perhaps due to a read error. The chain employs TRBV5-4 and TRBJ2-5, with D uncertain. Germline V lookup: CDR1 SGHNT, CDR2 YYREEE (reference sequence). The CDR3 is made up of 17 amino acids. CDR3 nucleotide sequence: TGTGCCAGCAGCTTGGGATCCCGGGCCCCCGCCCAAGGGACCCAGTACTTC. Amino acid sequence: CASSLGSRAPAQGTQYF.

In regard to this clonotype: A much larger clone sits a single nucleotide away, making a read error possible. The chain couples TRBV28 to TRBJ2-7, with TRBD1 identical over 9 bases. The CDR3 is made up of 15 amino acids. Germline CDR1 MDHEN, CDR2 SYDVKM. CDR3 DNA: TGTGCCAGCAGGTCACAGGGGGCCTCCTCCTACGAGCACTACTTC. Its protein is CASRSQGASSYEHYF.

On this clonotype: A read error may produce the germline difference seen at one junction end. This rearrangement joins TRBV14 to TRBJ2-1; 8 bases agree with TRBD2. The CDR3 length is 17 residues. The germline gives CDR1 SGHDN, CDR2 FVKESK. CDR3 coding DNA: TGTGCCAGCAGCCAAGCATCCGGGACTAGATACTACGATGAGCAGTTCTTC. Protein sequence: CASSQASGTRYYDEQFF.

This clonotype was seen more than once but under ten times. A junction end diverges from the germline sequence, so it may reflect a read error. J is TRBJ2-7 and V is TRBV5-6, with 10 nucleotides matching TRBD1. Germline CDR1 reads SGHDT; CDR2 reads YYEEEE. The CDR3 runs 14 residues. The CDR3 here is CASSLRWDRGTWNF. The CDR3 DNA reads TGTGCCAGCAGCTTGAGATGGGACAGGGGTACCTGGAACTTC.

This chain links TRBV11-3 with TRBJ1-1; D remains unclear. CDR1 is SGHNT, CDR2 YENEEA, per germline. There are 13 residues in the CDR3. V lost 5 bases to trimming and J lost 3 bases, with 10 bases between them. CDR3 protein: CASSRRGDTEAFF. CDR3 coding DNA: TGTGCCAGCAGCCGCCGGGGAGACACTGAAGCTTTCTTT.

The chain carries TRBV13 and TRBJ2-1, with TRBD2 matching 9 bases. Germline values: CDR1 PRHDT, CDR2 FYEKMQ (reference sequence). V shed 2 bases, J shed 2 bases, and the junction held 4 bases outside the gene matches. The length of the CDR3 is 16 residues. CDR3 nucleotide sequence: TGTGCCAGCAGCTTAATGCTAGCGGGAACCTACAATGAGCAGTTCTTC. Translation: CASSLMLAGTYNEQFF.

The sample holds many counts of this clonotype. This sequence joins TRBV7-2 and TRBJ2-2; maybe TRBD1 (6 bases). This CDR3 contains 14 residues. In germline, CDR1 is SGHTA, CDR2 FQGNSA. V lost 6 bases to trimming and J lost 4 bases, with 12 bases between them. CDR3 nucleotides: TGTGCCAGCAGTCGGGACATCTCCACCGGGGAGCTGTTTTTT. This codes for CASSRDISTGELFF.

This clonotype turned up a few times. This rearrangement joins TRBV7-9 to TRBJ2-7; D unresolved. Per germline, CDR1 SEHNR and CDR2 FQNEAQ (reference sequence). The ends were cut back, 2 bases at V and 4 bases at J, with 15 bases in the middle. The CDR3 runs to 15 residues. The CDR3: CASSLTARSRYEQYF. The CDR3 nucleotides are TGTGCCAGCAGCTTAACAGCCCGGTCGAGGTACGAGCAGTACTTC.